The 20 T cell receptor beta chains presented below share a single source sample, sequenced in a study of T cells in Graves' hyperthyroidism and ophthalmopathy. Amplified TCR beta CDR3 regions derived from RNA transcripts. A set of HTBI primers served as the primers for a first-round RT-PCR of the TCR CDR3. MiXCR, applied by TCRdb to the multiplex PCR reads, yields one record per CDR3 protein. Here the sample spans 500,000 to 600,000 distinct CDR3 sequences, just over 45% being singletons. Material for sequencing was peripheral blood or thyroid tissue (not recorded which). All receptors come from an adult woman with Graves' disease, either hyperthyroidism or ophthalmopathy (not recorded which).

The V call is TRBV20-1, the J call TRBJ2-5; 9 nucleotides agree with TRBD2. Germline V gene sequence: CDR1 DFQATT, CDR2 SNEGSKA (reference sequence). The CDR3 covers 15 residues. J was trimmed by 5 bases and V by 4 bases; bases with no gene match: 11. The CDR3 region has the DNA TGCAGTGCTAAGGTAGCGGGAGAGTTGGGCGAGACCCAGTACTTC. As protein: CSAKVAGELGETQYF.

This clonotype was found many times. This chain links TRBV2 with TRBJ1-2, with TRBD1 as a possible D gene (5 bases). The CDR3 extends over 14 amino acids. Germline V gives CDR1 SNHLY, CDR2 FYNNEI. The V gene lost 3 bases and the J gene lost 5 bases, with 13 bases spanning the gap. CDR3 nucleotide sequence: TGTGCCAGCAGTGACTCAGGCAGGGCTTATGGCTACACCTTC. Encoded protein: CASSDSGRAYGYTF.

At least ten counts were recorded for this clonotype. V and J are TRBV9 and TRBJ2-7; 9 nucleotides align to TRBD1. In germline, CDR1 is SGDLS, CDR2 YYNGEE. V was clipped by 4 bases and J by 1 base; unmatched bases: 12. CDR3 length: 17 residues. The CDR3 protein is CASSPSTTGTGSYEQYF. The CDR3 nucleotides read TGTGCCAGCAGCCCATCAACTACCGGGACAGGGTCCTACGAGCAGTACTTC.

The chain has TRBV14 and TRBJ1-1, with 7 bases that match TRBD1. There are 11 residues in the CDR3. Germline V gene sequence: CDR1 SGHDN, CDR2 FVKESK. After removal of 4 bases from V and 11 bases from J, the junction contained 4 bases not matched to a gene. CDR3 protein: CASSLGTDAFF. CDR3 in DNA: TGTGCCAGCAGCCTTGGGACAGACGCTTTCTTT.

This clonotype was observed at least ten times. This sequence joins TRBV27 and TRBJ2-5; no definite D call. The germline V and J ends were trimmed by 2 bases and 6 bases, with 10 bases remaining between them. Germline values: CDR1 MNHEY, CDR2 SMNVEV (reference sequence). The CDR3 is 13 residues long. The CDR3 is CASSLGGRQTQYF. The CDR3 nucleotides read TGTGCCAGCAGTTTAGGCGGCAGGCAGACCCAGTACTTC.

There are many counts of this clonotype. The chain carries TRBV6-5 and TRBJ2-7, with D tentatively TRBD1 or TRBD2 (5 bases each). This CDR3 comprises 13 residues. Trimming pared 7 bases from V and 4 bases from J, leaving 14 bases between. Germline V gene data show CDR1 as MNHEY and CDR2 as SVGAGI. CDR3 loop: CASTWGPPYEQYF. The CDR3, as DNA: TGTGCCAGCACCTGGGGACCGCCATACGAGCAGTACTTC.

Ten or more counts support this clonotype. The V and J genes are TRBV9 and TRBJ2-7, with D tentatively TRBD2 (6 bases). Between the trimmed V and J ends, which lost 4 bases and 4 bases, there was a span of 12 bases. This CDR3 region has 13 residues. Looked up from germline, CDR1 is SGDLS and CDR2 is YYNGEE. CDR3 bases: TGTGCCAGCAGCCCAAGCGGGTGGTACGAGCAGTACTTC. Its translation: CASSPSGWYEQYF. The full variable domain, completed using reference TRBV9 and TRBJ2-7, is DSGVTQTPKHLITATGQRVTLRCSPRSGDLSVYWYQQSLDQGLQFLIQYYNGEERAKGNILERFSAQQFPDLHSELNLSSLELGDSALYFCASSPSGWYEQYFGPGTRLTVT.

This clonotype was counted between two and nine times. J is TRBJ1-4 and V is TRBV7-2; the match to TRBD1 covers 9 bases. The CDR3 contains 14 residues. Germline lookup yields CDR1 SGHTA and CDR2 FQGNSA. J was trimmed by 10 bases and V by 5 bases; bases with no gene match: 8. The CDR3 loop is CASSAGTGWGKLFF. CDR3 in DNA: TGTGCCAGCAGCGCCGGGACAGGGTGGGGAAAACTGTTTTTT.

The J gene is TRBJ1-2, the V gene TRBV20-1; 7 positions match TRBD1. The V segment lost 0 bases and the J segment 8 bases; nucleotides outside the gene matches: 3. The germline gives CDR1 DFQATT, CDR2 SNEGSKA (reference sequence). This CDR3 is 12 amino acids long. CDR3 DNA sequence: TGCAGTGCTAGAGATCCGACAGGGGGCTACACCTTC. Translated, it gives CSARDPTGGYTF.

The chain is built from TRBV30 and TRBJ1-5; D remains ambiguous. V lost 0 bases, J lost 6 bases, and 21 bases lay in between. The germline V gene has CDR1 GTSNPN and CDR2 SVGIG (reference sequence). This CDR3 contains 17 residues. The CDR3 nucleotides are TGTGCCTGGAGTGTTAGCCGGGATGTGGGAATGGGTCAGCCCCAGCATTTT. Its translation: CAWSVSRDVGMGQPQHF.

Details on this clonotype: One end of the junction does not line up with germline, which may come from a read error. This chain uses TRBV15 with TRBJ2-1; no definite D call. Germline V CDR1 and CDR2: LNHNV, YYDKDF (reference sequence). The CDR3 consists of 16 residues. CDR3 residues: CATSGYFGSSDNEQFF. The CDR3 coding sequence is TGTGCCACCAGCGGTTACTTTGGTAGCTCCGACAATGAGCAGTTCTTC.

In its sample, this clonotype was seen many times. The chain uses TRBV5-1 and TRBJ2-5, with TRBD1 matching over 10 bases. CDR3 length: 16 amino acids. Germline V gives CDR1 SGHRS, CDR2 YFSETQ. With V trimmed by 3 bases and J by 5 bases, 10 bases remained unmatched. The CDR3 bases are TGCGCCAGCAGCTGGGGGGACAGGGGATCTGGCGAGACCCAGTACTTC. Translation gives CASSWGDRGSGETQYF.

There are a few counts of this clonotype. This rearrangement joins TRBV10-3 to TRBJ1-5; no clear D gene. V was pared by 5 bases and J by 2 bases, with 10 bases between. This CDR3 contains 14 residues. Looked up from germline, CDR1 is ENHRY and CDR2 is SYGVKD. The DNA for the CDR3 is TGTGCCATCAGTAGGACGGAGGGCAATCAGCCCCAGCATTTT. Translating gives CAISRTEGNQPQHF.

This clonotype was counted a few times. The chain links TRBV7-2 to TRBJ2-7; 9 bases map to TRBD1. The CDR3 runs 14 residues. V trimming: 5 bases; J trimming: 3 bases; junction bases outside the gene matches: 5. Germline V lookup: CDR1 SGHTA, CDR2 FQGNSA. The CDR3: CASSRQTGGYEQYF. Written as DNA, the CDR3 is TGTGCCAGCAGCCGCCAGACAGGGGGCTACGAGCAGTACTTC. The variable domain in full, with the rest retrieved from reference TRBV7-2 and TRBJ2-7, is GAGVSQSPSNKVTEKGKDVELRCDPISGHTALYWYRQSLGQGLEFLIYFQGNSAPDKSGLPSDRFSAERTGGSVSTLTIQRTQQEDSAVYLCASSRQTGGYEQYFGPGTRLTVT.

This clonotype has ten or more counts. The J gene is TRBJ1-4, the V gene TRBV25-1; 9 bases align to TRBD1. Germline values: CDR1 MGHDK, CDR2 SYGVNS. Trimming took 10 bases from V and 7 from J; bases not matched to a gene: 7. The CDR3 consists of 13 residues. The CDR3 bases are TGTGCCACCCAACAGGGGGCGATTGAAAAACTGTTTTTT. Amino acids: CATQQGAIEKLFF. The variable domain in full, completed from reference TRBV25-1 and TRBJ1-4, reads EADIYQTPRYLVIGTGKKITLECSQTMGHDKMYWYQQDPGMELHLIHYSYGVNSTEKGDLSSESTVSRIRTEHFPLTLESARPSHTSQYLCATQQGAIEKLFFGSGTQLSVL.

CDR3: CASSPGLEQFF. CDR3 in DNA: TGTGCCAGTAGTCCCGGACTCGAGCAGTTCTTC. The chain employs TRBV19 and TRBJ2-5; a possible D gene is TRBD2 (5 bases). The J call may be wrong; the DNA end is better matched by TRBJ2-1. The CDR3 length is 11 residues. Germline V lookup: CDR1 LNHDA, CDR2 SQIVND (reference sequence).

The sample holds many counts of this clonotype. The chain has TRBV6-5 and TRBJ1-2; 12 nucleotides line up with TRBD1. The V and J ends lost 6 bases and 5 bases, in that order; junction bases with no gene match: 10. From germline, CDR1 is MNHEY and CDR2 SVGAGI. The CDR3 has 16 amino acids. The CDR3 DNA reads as TGTGCCAGCAGGCCGGGACAGGGGGCGTCGGGATATGGCTACACCTTC. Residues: CASRPGQGASGYGYTF.

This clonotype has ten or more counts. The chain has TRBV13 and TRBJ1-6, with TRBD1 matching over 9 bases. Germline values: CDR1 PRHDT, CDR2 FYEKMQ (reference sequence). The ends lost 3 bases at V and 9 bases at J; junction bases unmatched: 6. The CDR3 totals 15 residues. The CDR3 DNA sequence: TGTGCCAGCAGCTTGGGACAGGGCGTAGCTTCACCCCTCCACTTT. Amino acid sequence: CASSLGQGVASPLHF.

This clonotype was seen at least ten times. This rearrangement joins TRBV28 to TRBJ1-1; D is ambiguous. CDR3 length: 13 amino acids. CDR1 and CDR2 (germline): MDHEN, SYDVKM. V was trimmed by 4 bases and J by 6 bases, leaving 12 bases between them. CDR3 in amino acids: CASSSYGTPEAFF. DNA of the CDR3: TGTGCCAGCAGTTCCTACGGAACCCCTGAAGCTTTCTTT.

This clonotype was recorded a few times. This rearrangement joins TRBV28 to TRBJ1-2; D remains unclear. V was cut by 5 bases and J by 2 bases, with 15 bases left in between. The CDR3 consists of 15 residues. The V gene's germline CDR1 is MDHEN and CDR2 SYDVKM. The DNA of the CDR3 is TGTGCCAGCAGTCCCTCCGGGTTCCTCAACTATGGCTACACCTTC. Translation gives CASSPSGFLNYGYTF.